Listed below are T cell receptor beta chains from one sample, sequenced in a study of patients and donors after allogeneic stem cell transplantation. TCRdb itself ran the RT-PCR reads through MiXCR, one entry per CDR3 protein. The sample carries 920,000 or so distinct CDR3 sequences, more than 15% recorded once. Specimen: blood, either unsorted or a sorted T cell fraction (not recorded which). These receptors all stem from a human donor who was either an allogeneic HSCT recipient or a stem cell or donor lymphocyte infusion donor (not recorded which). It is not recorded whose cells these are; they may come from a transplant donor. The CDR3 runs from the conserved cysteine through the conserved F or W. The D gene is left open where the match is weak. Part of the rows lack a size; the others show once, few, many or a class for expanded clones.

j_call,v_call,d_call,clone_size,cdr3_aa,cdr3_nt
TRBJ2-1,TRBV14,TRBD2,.,CASSELAGGPFNEQFF,TGTGCCAGCAGCGAATTAGCGGGAGGGCCGTTCAATGAGCAGTTCTTC
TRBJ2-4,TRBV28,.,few,CASSSQGRGKNIQYF,TGTGCCAGCAGTAGCCAAGGACGGGGAAAAAACATTCAGTACTTC
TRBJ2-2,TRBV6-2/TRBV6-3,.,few,CANGRDGPNTGELFF,TGTGCCAACGGAAGGGACGGACCAAACACCGGGGAGCTGTTTTTT
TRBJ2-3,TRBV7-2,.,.,CASSFGGRVWSTDTQYF,TGTGCCAGCAGCTTTGGCGGGCGGGTGTGGAGCACAGATACGCAGTATTTT
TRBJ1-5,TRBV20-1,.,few,CSASGDDRNQPQHF,TGCAGTGCTAGTGGTGATGACAGAAATCAGCCCCAGCATTTT
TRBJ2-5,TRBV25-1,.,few,CASSEVGTGIQETQYF,TGTGCCAGCAGTGAAGTAGGCACAGGGATACAAGAGACCCAGTACTTC
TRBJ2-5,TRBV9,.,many,CASSVSWQGGQETQYF,TGTGCCAGCAGCGTTTCCTGGCAGGGAGGACAAGAGACCCAGTACTTC
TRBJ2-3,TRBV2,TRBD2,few,CASKRLAETDTQYF,TGTGCCAGCAAGCGACTAGCAGAAACAGATACGCAGTATTTT
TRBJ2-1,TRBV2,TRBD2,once,CASPTSGPYNEQFF,TGTGCCAGCCCGACTAGCGGGCCCTACAATGAGCAGTTCTTC
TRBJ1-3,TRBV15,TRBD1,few,CATSRDIQGVKNTIYF,TGTGCCACCAGCAGAGATATCCAGGGGGTTAAAAACACCATATATTTT
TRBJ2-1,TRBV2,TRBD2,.,CASSELTSGSSYNEQFF,TGTGCCAGCAGTGAACTGACTAGCGGTAGCTCCTACAATGAGCAGTTCTTC
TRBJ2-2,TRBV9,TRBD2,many,CASRGDAGELFF,TGTGCCAGCCGGGGGGATGCCGGGGAGCTGTTTTTT
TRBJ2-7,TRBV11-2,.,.,CASSPRPSPYEQYF,TGTGCCAGCAGCCCACGGCCCAGCCCCTACGAGCAGTACTTC
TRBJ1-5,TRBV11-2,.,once,CASSLGEPYSNQPQHF,TGTGCCAGCAGCTTAGGAGAGCCGTATAGCAATCAGCCCCAGCATTTT
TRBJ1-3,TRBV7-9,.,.,CASRGTSGVPIYF,TGTGCCAGCAGGGGGACATCAGGAGTCCCCATATATTTT
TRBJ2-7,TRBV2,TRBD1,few,CASDREYEQYF,TGTGCCAGTGACAGGGAATACGAGCAGTACTTC
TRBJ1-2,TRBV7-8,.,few,CASSSIQTANYGYTF,TGTGCCAGCAGCTCTATACAGACAGCGAACTATGGCTACACCTTC
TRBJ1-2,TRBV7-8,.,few,CASSPPGLNGYTF,TGTGCCAGCAGCCCACCGGGCCTTAATGGCTACACCTTC
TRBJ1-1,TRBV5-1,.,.,CASRMTGRANTEAFF,TGCGCCAGCAGAATGACGGGACGGGCGAACACTGAAGCTTTCTTT
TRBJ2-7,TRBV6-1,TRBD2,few,CASSGRLADFSYEQYF,TGTGCCAGCAGTGGGAGACTAGCGGACTTCTCCTACGAGCAGTACTTC
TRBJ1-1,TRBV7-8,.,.,CASSLGAINTEAFF,TGTGCCAGCAGCTTAGGAGCGATAAACACTGAAGCTTTCTTT
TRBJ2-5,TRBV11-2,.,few,CASSLGPFQETQYF,TGTGCCAGCAGCTTAGGCCCGTTCCAAGAGACCCAGTACTTC
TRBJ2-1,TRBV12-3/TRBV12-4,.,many,CASSFRESSYNEQFF,TGTGCCAGCAGTTTCCGGGAGAGCTCCTACAATGAGCAGTTCTTC
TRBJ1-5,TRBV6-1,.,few,CASSEGRTNQPQHF,TGTGCCAGCAGTGAGGGTAGAACGAATCAGCCCCAGCATTTT
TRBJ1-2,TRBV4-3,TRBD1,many,CASSKIGTGGSLYGYTF,TGCGCCAGCAGCAAGATCGGGACAGGGGGCTCCCTCTATGGCTACACCTTC
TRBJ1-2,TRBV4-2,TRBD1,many,CASSQVGQGGGYTF,TGTGCCAGCAGCCAAGTCGGACAGGGAGGCGGCTACACCTTC
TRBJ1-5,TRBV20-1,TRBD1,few,CSARTGQNNQPQHF,TGCAGTGCTAGGACGGGACAGAACAATCAGCCCCAGCATTTT
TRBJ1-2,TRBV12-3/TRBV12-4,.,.,CASSPAPGLNYGYTF,TGTGCCAGCAGCCCCGCGCCGGGTCTCAACTATGGCTACACCTTC
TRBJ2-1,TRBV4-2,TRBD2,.,CASSPEGRGRASEQFF,TGTGCCAGCAGCCCGGAGGGGCGCGGGAGGGCCTCTGAGCAGTTCTTC
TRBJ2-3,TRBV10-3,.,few,CAISERQNTDTQYF,TGTGCCATCAGTGAGAGACAGAACACAGATACGCAGTATTTT
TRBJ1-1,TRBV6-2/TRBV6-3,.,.,CASRNPVLGMGNTEAFF,TGTGCCAGCAGAAACCCAGTTCTGGGAATGGGGAACACTGAAGCTTTCTTT
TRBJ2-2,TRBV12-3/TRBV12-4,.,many,CASSPRLVRNTGELFF,TGTGCCAGCAGTCCCCGACTAGTCCGGAACACCGGGGAGCTGTTTTTT
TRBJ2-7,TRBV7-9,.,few,CASSSGQRGGFYEQYF,TGTGCCAGCAGCTCCGGACAGCGCGGGGGATTCTACGAGCAGTACTTC
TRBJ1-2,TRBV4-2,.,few,CASSQDLNKNHGYTF,TGTGCCAGCAGCCAAGATCTGAACAAGAATCACGGCTACACCTTC
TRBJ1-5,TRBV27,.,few,CASSLLGAPQHF,TGTGCCAGCAGTTTATTAGGGGCGCCCCAGCATTTT
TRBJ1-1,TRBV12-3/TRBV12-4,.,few,CASSHGTPEAFF,TGTGCCAGCAGCCACGGGACACCCGAAGCTTTCTTT
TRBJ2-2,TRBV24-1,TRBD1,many,CATSGPGWTGVKTGELFF,TGTGCCACCAGTGGCCCGGGCTGGACAGGGGTCAAAACCGGGGAGCTGTTTTTT
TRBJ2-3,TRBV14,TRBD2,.,CASSRSLAGATDTQYF,TGTGCCAGCAGCCGTTCCCTAGCGGGGGCCACAGATACGCAGTATTTT
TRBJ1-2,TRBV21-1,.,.,CASSNSYRDRRPSRYGYTF,TGTGCCAGCAGCAACTCGTACCGGGACAGGCGGCCGTCTCGCTATGGCTACACCTTC
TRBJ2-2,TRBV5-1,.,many,CASRESGRENTGELFF,TGCGCCAGCAGGGAATCGGGACGGGAGAACACCGGGGAGCTGTTTTTT
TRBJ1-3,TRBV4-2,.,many,CASSQSRANSGNTIYF,TGTGCCAGCAGCCAATCACGGGCCAACTCTGGAAACACCATATATTTT
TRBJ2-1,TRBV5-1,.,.,CASSLRQGGTGSLAYNEQFF,TGCGCCAGCAGCTTGCGTCAGGGGGGGACGGGCTCTCTCGCCTACAATGAGCAGTTCTTC
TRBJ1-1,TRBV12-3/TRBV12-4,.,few,CASSPRYRGAFF,TGTGCCAGCAGTCCAAGGTACAGAGGGGCTTTCTTT
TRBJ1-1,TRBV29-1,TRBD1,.,CSVWGQGLSEAFF,TGCAGCGTATGGGGACAGGGATTATCTGAAGCTTTCTTT
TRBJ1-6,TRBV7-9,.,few,CASSFGRARSNSPLHF,TGTGCCAGCAGCTTCGGCAGGGCGAGGAGTAATTCACCCCTCCACTTT
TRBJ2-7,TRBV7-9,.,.,CSTGTVHYEQYF,TGTTCGACCGGGACGGTTCACTACGAGCAGTACTTC